This T cell receptor (beta chain) was captured in a study of blood T cell repertoires in COVID-19. Clones were read by immunoSEQ multiplex PCR, and TCRdb kept only the in-frame ones, dropping some. The repertoire holds 450,000 or so clones, around nine tenths seen once, with approximately 1.5% in the top ten. The sequence was obtained from a woman aged 40 to 50 with COVID-19, enrolled during active disease. The sample consisted of peripheral blood.

CDR3: CASSLIGTGPTEAFF. The CDR3 DNA reads as TGTGCCAGCAGCCTCATCGGGACAGGGCCCACTGAAGCTTTCTTT. The V call is TRBV6-2 or TRBV6-3, the J call TRBJ1-1; 9 bases map to TRBD1. V gave up 6 bases and J gave up 4 bases; unmatched junction bases: 9. The CDR3 has 15 residues. Germline V gives CDR1 MNHEY, CDR2 SVGEGT.